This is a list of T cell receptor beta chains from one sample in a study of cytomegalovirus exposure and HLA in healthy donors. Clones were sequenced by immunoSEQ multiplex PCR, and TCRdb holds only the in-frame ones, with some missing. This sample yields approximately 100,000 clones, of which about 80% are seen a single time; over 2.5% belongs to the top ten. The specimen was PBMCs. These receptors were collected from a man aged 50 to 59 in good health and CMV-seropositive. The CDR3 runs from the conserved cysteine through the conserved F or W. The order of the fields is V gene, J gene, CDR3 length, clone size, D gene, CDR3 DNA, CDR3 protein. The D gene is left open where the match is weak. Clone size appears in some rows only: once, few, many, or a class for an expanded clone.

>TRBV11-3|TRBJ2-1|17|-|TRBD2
TGTGCCAGCAGCTCCCGTGTGGGGGAGGGCCCTCACAATGAGCAGTTCTTC
CASSSRVGEGPHNEQFF
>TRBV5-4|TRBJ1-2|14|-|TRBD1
TGTGCCAGCAGCTTGGACAGGGGATTGAATGGCTACACCTTC
CASSLDRGLNGYTF
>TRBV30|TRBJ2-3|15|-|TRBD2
TGTGCCTGGAGCGCATTTAGCGGGAGGGCAGATACGCAGTATTTT
CAWSAFSGRADTQYF
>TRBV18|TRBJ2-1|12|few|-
TGTGCCAGCTCTGAGGGAGTTGATGAGCAGTTCTTC
CASSEGVDEQFF
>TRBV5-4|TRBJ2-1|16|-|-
TGTGCCAGCAGCTTTGGGGGGTCCCAGACCTACAATGAGCAGTTCTTC
CASSFGGSQTYNEQFF
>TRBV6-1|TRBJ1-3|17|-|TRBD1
TGTGCCAGCAGTGAATATGGGACAGGGGGCATCGGAAACACCATATATTTT
CASSEYGTGGIGNTIYF
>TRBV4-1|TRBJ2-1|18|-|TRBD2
TGCGCCAGCAGCCAAGCTCTGGGAGGACTAGCGGCATACAATGAGCAGTTCTTC
CASSQALGGLAAYNEQFF
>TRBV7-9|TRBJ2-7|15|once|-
TGTGCCAGCAGCCCGGGATCTCCCGAGGACTACGAGCAGTACTTC
CASSPGSPEDYEQYF
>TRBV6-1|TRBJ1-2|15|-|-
TGTGCCAGCAGTGAAGACTACAGGGAATCATATGGCTACACCTTC
CASSEDYRESYGYTF
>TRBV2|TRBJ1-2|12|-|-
TGTGCCAGCAGGGGCGAGAACTATGGCTACACCTTC
CASRGENYGYTF
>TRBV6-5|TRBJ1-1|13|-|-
TGTGCCAGCAGTTACTCGTCGCTCAGGCCGGCTTTCTTT
CASSYSSLRPAFF
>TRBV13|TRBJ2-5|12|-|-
TGTGCCAGCAGCCAGACGGGGGAGACCCAGTACTTC
CASSQTGETQYF
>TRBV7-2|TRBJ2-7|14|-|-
TGTGCCAGCACCAGGACAGGCGGGACCTACGAGCAGTACTTC
CASTRTGGTYEQYF
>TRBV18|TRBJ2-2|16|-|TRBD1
TGTGCCAGCTCACTACTTACAGGGGGCCTCACCGGGGAGCTGTTTTTT
CASSLLTGGLTGELFF
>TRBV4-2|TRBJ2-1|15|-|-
TGTGCCAGCAGCCAAGACCAAACTAGGGTCAATGAGCAGTTCTTC
CASSQDQTRVNEQFF
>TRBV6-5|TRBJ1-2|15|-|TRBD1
TGTGCCAGCAGTTACAGGACAGGCATTAACTATGGCTACACCTTC
CASSYRTGINYGYTF
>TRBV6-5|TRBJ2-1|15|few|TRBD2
TGTGCCAGCAGTCCCGGACTAGCGTCCTACAATGAGCAGTTCTTC
CASSPGLASYNEQFF
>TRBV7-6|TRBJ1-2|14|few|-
TGTGCCAGCAGCCCAAGGGCGGGGGACTATGGCTACACCTTC
CASSPRAGDYGYTF
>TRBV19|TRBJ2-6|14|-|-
TGTGCCAGTAATGAGCCCTCTGGGGCCAACGTCCTGACTTTC
CASNEPSGANVLTF
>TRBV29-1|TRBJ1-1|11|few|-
TGCAGCGTTACAGGGAACACTGAAGCTTTCTTT
CSVTGNTEAFF
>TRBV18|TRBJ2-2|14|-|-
TGTGCCAGCTCACCCCTCGGTTTTGGCGGGGAGCTGTTTTTT
CASSPLGFGGELFF
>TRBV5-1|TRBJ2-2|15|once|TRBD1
TGCGCCAGCAGCCGGGACAGGGCCGCCGCCGGGGAGCTGTTTTTT
CASSRDRAAAGELFF
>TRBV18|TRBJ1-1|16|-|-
TGTGCCAGCTCACCGGTTTTCTCGGACAGGAACACTGAAGCTTTCTTT
CASSPVFSDRNTEAFF
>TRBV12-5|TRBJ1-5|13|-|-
TGTGCTAGTGGTTTTTCCTCGGGTCAGCCCCAGCATTTT
CASGFSSGQPQHF
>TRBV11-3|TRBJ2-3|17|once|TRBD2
TGTGCCAGCAGCCCATGGGGATTAGCGGGGGGGAAGAATACGCAGTATTTT
CASSPWGLAGGKNTQYF
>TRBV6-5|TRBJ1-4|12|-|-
TGTGCCAGCAGTGAGGGTCCTGAAAAACTGTTTTTT
CASSEGPEKLFF
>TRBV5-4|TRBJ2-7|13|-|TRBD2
TGTGCCAGCAGCAATAAGCGGGGCTACGAGCAGTACTTC
CASSNKRGYEQYF
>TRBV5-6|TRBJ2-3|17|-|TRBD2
TGTGCCAGCAGCTTGGCGGGGGGGCTGGAAGCCACAGATACGCAGTATTTT
CASSLAGGLEATDTQYF
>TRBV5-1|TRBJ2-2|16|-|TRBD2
TGCGCCAGCAGCCCGGCTAGCGGGGGGGCCCCTGGGGAGCTGTTTTTT
CASSPASGGAPGELFF
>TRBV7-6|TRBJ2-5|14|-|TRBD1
TGTGCCAGCAGTCCCCGACAGGGAAAAGAGACCCAGTACTTC
CASSPRQGKETQYF
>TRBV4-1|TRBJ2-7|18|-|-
TGCGCCAGCAGCCAAGTTGACTTTTTGCCGGGACACTCCTACGAGCAGTACTTC
CASSQVDFLPGHSYEQYF
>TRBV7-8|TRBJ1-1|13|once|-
TGTGCCAGCAGCGTCGGGACTAACACTGAAGCTTTCTTT
CASSVGTNTEAFF
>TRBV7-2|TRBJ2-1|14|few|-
TGTGCCAGCAGCTTTACAGGGATCTCGAATGAGCAGTTCTTC
CASSFTGISNEQFF
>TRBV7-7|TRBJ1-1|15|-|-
TGTGCCAGCAAGCGCCTTCAGGGATGGAACACTGAAGCTTTCTTT
CASKRLQGWNTEAFF
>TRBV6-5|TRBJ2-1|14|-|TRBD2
TGTGCCAGCGGTAGCGGGGGACACTACAATGAGCAGTTCTTC
CASGSGGHYNEQFF
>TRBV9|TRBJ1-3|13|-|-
TGTGCCAGCAGCCCCCGGTTAGGAAACACCATATATTTT
CASSPRLGNTIYF
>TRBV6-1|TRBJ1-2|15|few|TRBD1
TGTGCCAGCACGCAGAGACAGGGTCTTAACTATGGCTACACCTTC
CASTQRQGLNYGYTF
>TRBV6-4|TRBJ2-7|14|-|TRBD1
TGTGCCAGCAGGGGACAGGGTTTGGGGACCGAGCAGTACTTC
CASRGQGLGTEQYF
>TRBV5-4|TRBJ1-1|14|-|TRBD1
TGTGCCAGCAGCTCCAAGGACAGGGGGCCTGAAGCTTTCTTT
CASSSKDRGPEAFF
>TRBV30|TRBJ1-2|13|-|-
TGTGCCTGGACCCCTCGGGGTTTGGATGGCTACACCTTC
CAWTPRGLDGYTF
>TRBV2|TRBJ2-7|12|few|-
TGTGCCAGCAGTGAGAGGGGGTTAGAGCAGTACTTC
CASSERGLEQYF
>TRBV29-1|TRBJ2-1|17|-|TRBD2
TGCAGCGTTGAAGATTTAGGGCGGGAGGGAGCTTACAATGAGCAGTTCTTC
CSVEDLGREGAYNEQFF
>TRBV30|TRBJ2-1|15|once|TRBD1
TGTGCCTGGAGTGTACCAGGGGGTGCAGACAATGAGCAGTTCTTC
CAWSVPGGADNEQFF
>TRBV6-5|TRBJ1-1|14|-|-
TGTGCCAGCAGGGATCAGGAAAAGAACACTGAAGCTTTCTTT
CASRDQEKNTEAFF
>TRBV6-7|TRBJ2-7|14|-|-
TGTGCCAGCGGTCCGGGGATTGTTTCCTACGAGCAGTACTTC
CASGPGIVSYEQYF
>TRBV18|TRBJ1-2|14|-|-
TGTGCCAGCTCTCCACGGGGGGAACCTGCTGGCTACACCTTC
CASSPRGEPAGYTF
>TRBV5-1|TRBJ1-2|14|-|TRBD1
TGCGCCAGCAGCTTGATAGGACAGGGAGACGGCTACACCTTC
CASSLIGQGDGYTF
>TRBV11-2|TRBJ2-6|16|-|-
TGTGCCAGCAGCCACCAGGCAATCTCTGGGGCCAACGTCCTGACTTTC
CASSHQAISGANVLTF
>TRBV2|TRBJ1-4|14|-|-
TGTGCCAGCAGATCCCCGAGGGCTAATGAAAAACTGTTTTTT
CASRSPRANEKLFF
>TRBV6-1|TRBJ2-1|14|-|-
TGTGCCAGCAGTGCTGTTAGCCCCTACAATGAGCAGTTCTTC
CASSAVSPYNEQFF
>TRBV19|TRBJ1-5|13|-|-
TGTGCCAGTAGTGTAGGATCGTCGGTGGCCCAGCATTTT
CASSVGSSVAQHF
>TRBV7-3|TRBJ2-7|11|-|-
TGTGCCAGCAGCGTACCTCCCGAGCAGTACTTC
CASSVPPEQYF
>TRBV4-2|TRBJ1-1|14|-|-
TGTGCCAGCAGCCAAGATTTGGGGAGTTGGGAAGCTTTCTTT
CASSQDLGSWEAFF
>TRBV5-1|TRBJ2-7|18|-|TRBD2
TGCGCCAGCAGCTTGCGCCTAGCGGGAATCGGGCAAGTCTACGAGCAGTACTTC
CASSLRLAGIGQVYEQYF
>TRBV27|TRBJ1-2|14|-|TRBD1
TGTGCCAGCAGTGCGACAGGGAGGTATTATGGCTACACCTTC
CASSATGRYYGYTF
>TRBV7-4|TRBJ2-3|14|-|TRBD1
TGTGCCAGCAGCATACGGACAGGGTCAGATACGCAGTATTTT
CASSIRTGSDTQYF
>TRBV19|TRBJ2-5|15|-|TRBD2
TGTGCCAGTAGTGAGTCTAGCGGGGGGCAAGAGACCCAGTACTTC
CASSESSGGQETQYF
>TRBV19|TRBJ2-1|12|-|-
TGTGCCAGTAGCGAACTAGCAGGTGAGCAGTTCTTC
CASSELAGEQFF
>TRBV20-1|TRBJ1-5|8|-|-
TGCAGTGCTAGGGGCGAGCATTTT
CSARGEHF